Shown below are 20 T cell receptor beta chains from a single sample sequenced in a study of blood T cell repertoires in COVID-19. The repertoire was sequenced with immunoSEQ multiplex PCR; TCRdb's copy has only in-frame clones and lacks some. The top ten hold about 4.5% of the sample, which has hundreds of thousands of clones, around 82% seen once. What was sequenced was PBMCs or T cells enriched from blood (not recorded which). These receptors were taken from a man aged 25-45 years with acute COVID-19.

The CDR3 region is CASSLGFSPLHF. The CDR3, as DNA: TGTGCCAGCTCTCTCGGGTTCTCACCCCTCCACTTT. The rearrangement joins TRBV18 to TRBJ1-6, with no clear D. The CDR3 has 12 residues. Looked up from germline, CDR1 is KGHSH and CDR2 is LQKENI. The germline V and J ends were trimmed by 6 bases and 10 bases, with 10 bases remaining between them.

This rearrangement joins TRBV2 to TRBJ2-4; tentative D call: TRBD1 (5 bases). There are 15 residues in the CDR3. Deletions cut 6 bases from V and 6 bases from J, with 18 bases between. Per the germline V gene, CDR1 is SNHLY and CDR2 is FYNNEI. Written as DNA, the CDR3 is TGTGCCAGCAGGGAACAGACAGTCTCGGGAAACATTCAGTACTTC. This sequence encodes CASREQTVSGNIQYF.

The rearrangement joins TRBV3-1 (or the pseudogene TRBV3-2) to TRBJ2-5; D is possibly TRBD2 (6 bases). The CDR3 has 12 residues. Trimming removed 6 bases from V and 3 bases from J, with 8 bases in between. Germline V gene data show CDR1 as LGHDT and CDR2 as YNNKEL (reference sequence). CDR3 in amino acids: CASSRLEETQYF. CDR3 in DNA: TGTGCCAGCAGTCGACTAGAAGAGACCCAGTACTTC.

In its sample, this clone was seen a few times. The J gene is TRBJ2-5, the V gene TRBV5-1; tentative D call: TRBD1 (5 bases). The germline CDR1 and CDR2 sequences are SGHRS and YFSETQ. V was pared by 1 base and J by 2 bases, with 9 bases between. The CDR3 runs 14 residues. The CDR3 nucleotides are TGCGCCAGCAGCTTGATTACAGGACAAGAGACCCAGTACTTC. Its protein is CASSLITGQETQYF.

The rearrangement joins TRBV10-3 to TRBJ2-5; D unclear. The V gene lost 3 bases and the J gene lost 1 base, with 12 bases spanning the gap. Per germline, CDR1 ENHRY and CDR2 SYGVKD. The CDR3 runs to 15 residues. As DNA, the CDR3 is TGTGCCATCAGTGAAGGCTTGGCGGTCCAAGAGACCCAGTACTTC. Translated: CAISEGLAVQETQYF.

V gene TRBV7-6 combines with J gene TRBJ2-2; D is possibly TRBD2 (6 bases). Trimming took off 6 bases at V and 7 bases at J, with 18 bases between the two ends. Germline V gives CDR1 SGHVS, CDR2 FNYEAQ. The CDR3 is made up of 15 amino acids. CDR3 amino acids: CASSPTGGLDGELFF. CDR3 sequence (DNA): TGTGCCAGCAGTCCCACTGGGGGGTTAGACGGGGAGCTGTTTTTT.

This sequence joins TRBV12-5 and TRBJ2-5, with D perhaps matching TRBD2 (5 bases). From germline, CDR1 is LGHNT and CDR2 FRNRAP. The CDR3 loop spans 16 amino acids. Trimming took 0 bases from V and 0 from J, leaving 11 bases between them. The CDR3 protein is CASGLVSGIYQETQYF. The CDR3 DNA follows: TGTGCTAGTGGTTTGGTTTCCGGGATATACCAAGAGACCCAGTACTTC.

The rearrangement uses TRBV5-4 and TRBJ2-7; perhaps TRBD2 as D (6 bases). V lost 3 bases to trimming and J lost 0 bases, with 10 bases between them. The length of the CDR3 is 14 residues. Germline values: CDR1 SGHNT, CDR2 YYREEE (reference sequence). CDR3 region: CASSWKGLSYEQYF. CDR3 bases: TGTGCCAGCAGCTGGAAGGGACTCTCCTACGAGCAGTACTTC.

The chain uses TRBV5-6 and TRBJ2-3; the match to TRBD1 covers 11 bases. V shed 6 bases, J shed 2 bases, and the junction held 5 bases outside the gene matches. CDR1 is SGHDT, CDR2 YYEEEE, per germline. This CDR3 comprises 15 residues. The CDR3 sequence: CASTGTGGLTDTQYF. The CDR3 DNA is TGTGCCAGCACCGGGACAGGGGGGCTCACAGATACGCAGTATTTT.

The V and J genes are TRBV28 and TRBJ2-1; 7 bases are shared with TRBD2. CDR3 size: 14 residues. Unmatched junction bases numbered 8, after V lost 5 bases and J lost 7 bases. Germline values: CDR1 MDHEN, CDR2 SYDVKM. The CDR3 nucleotides read TGTGCCAGCAGTAGCGGGGTCCGCAGGAATGAGCAGTTCTTC. This translates into CASSSGVRRNEQFF.

The gene calls are TRBV27 and TRBJ1-2; D is possibly TRBD1 (6 bases). This CDR3 contains 15 residues. Looked up from germline, CDR1 is MNHEY and CDR2 is SMNVEV (reference sequence). The V and J ends lost 7 bases and 2 bases respectively, with 17 bases between them. CDR3 DNA sequence: TGTGCCAGCACCCCTGACAGGTTTAAGAACTATGGCTACACCTTC. Encoded protein: CASTPDRFKNYGYTF.

This clone appeared a single time. V is TRBV3-1 (or the pseudogene TRBV3-2) and J is TRBJ1-1; D gene unclear. Germline loops: CDR1 LGHDT, CDR2 YNNKEL (reference sequence). Between the trimmed V and J ends, which lost 4 bases and 1 base, there was a span of 10 bases. The CDR3 extends over 14 amino acids. CDR3 DNA sequence: TGTGCCAGCAGCCCAATCAGGAAGAACACTGAAGCTTTCTTT. Residues: CASSPIRKNTEAFF.

This clone has more than one count but fewer than ten. The chain links TRBV4-2 to TRBJ2-1; perhaps TRBD2 as D (5 bases). The V gene's germline CDR1 is LGHNA and CDR2 YNFKEQ. The CDR3 runs to 14 residues. Trimming pared 8 bases from V and 8 bases from J, leaving 19 bases between. The CDR3 nucleotides read TGTGCCAGCGGCCGGGGAACGGGATGGGATGAGCAGTTCTTC. It yields the protein CASGRGTGWDEQFF.

In DNA, the CDR3 is TGTGCCAGCAGACTTTTAGGGGGCGAGGATGAAGCTTTCTTT. Protein: CASRLLGGEDEAFF. The V gene is TRBV5-5, the J gene TRBJ1-1; 7 positions match TRBD1. Germline V CDR1 and CDR2: SGHKS, YYEKEE (reference sequence). V gave up 5 bases and J gave up 7 bases; unmatched junction bases: 11. The CDR3 consists of 14 residues.

The CDR3 here is CASSPMGQRNTGELFF. The CDR3 bases are TGTGCCAGCAGCCCAATGGGACAGCGGAACACCGGGGAGCTGTTTTTT. This chain uses TRBV7-9 with TRBJ2-2; 7 bases map to TRBD1. After removal of 5 bases from V and 1 base from J, the junction contained 7 bases not matched to a gene. The germline CDR1 and CDR2 sequences are SEHNR and FQNEAQ (reference sequence). The CDR3 contains 16 residues.

The gene calls are TRBV6-1 and TRBJ2-5; 9 nucleotides match TRBD1. V dropped 1 base and J dropped 2; count of bases not matched to a gene: 2. The CDR3 contains 15 residues. Per the germline V gene, CDR1 is MNHNS and CDR2 is SASEGT. The CDR3 spells CASSEGDRGQETQYF. The CDR3 DNA is TGTGCCAGCAGTGAAGGTGACAGGGGGCAAGAGACCCAGTACTTC.

This chain joins TRBV2 and TRBJ2-7; possibly TRBD2 for D (5 bases). The CDR3 runs to 13 residues. V shed 10 bases and J shed 0 bases, with 13 bases lying between them. Germline assignment: CDR1 SNHLY and CDR2 FYNNEI. This CDR3 is CAIVGVNSYEQYF. The CDR3 DNA is TGTGCCATAGTCGGGGTTAACTCCTACGAGCAGTACTTC.

This chain uses TRBV18 with TRBJ1-1, with 7 bases fitting TRBD1. V shed 2 bases and J 5 bases; nucleotides not matched to a gene: 11. The CDR3 has 16 residues. Per the germline V gene, CDR1 is KGHSH and CDR2 is LQKENI. CDR3 bases: TGTGCCAGCTCACCAATGGCAGGGGGTGAGAGAACTGAAGCTTTCTTT. Translated: CASSPMAGGERTEAFF. The full variable domain, in which reference TRBV18 and TRBJ1-1 provide the parts outside the CDR3, is NAGVMQNPRHLVRRRGQEARLRCSPMKGHSHVYWYRQLPEEGLKFMVYLQKENIIDESGMPKERFSAEFPKEGPSILRIQQVVRGDSAAYFCASSPMAGGERTEAFFGQGTRLTVV.

This clone was counted once. The CDR3 loop is CASANRDSPLHF. The CDR3 DNA reads TGTGCCAGCGCTAACAGGGACTCACCCCTCCACTTT. The chain carries TRBV2 and TRBJ1-6; D may be TRBD1 (6 bases). CDR3 length equals 12 residues. V gave up 8 bases and J gave up 10 bases, with 12 bases separating them. Germline CDR1 reads SNHLY; CDR2 reads FYNNEI.

In its sample, this clone was seen once. The CDR3 is CASSRDRGNYGYTF. The CDR3 DNA follows: TGTGCCAGCAGCAGGGACAGGGGGAACTATGGCTACACCTTC. The rearrangement uses TRBV5-5 and TRBJ1-2; TRBD1 aligns across 11 bases. Germline trimming cut 4 bases from V and 2 bases from J; bases unmatched to any gene: 1. This CDR3 has 14 amino acids. The germline V gene encodes CDR1 SGHKS and CDR2 YYEKEE (reference sequence).